This T cell receptor beta chain was identified during a study of shared clonotypes between healthy human individuals. Germline V gene lookup returns CDR1 SGHRS and CDR2 YFSETQ. Trimming cost V 6 bases and J 6 bases; bases outside gene matches: 14. CDR3 length equals 15 residues. The assay ran at deep level. Some clones are missing from TCRdb's copy, which holds only in-frame ones; the method was immunoSEQ multiplex PCR. The repertoire holds millions of clones, with approximately 95% as singletons. The chain joins TRBV5-1 to TRBJ1-2, with 7 bases matching TRBD1. The sequenced material came from naive CD4+ T cells from PBMCs. Subset of the sample: CD45RA+ positively selected. The sequence was obtained from a man younger than 35 in good health. Some clones in this sample may be carry-over from other donors' samples. CDR3 sequence: CASKRGEGTEDGYTF. As DNA, the CDR3 is TGCGCCAGCAAGCGGGGTGAGGGGACAGAGGATGGCTACACCTTC.